These 4 T cell receptor beta chains originate from one sample sequenced in a study of cytomegalovirus exposure and HLA in healthy donors. A multiplex PCR was run with 60 Vbeta primers and 13 Jbeta primers. Profiled with immunoSEQ multiplex PCR; TCRdb holds only in-frame clones, not every one. The data show 140,000 to 150,000 clones, about 72% seen once. What was sequenced was PBMCs. These receptors came from a man aged 40-49 years in good health and CMV-seronegative.

This clone turned up a few times. This chain uses TRBV28 with TRBJ1-1; D gene ambiguous. The V end lost 4 bases, the J end lost 0 bases, and 3 bases lay between the germline ends. Per germline, CDR1 MDHEN and CDR2 SYDVKM. The CDR3 covers 12 residues. The CDR3 loop reads CASSSVNTEAFF. DNA of the CDR3: TGTGCCAGCAGTTCAGTGAACACTGAAGCTTTCTTT. Drawing the rest from reference TRBV28 and TRBJ1-1, the complete variable domain is DVKVTQSSRYLVKRTGEKVFLECVQDMDHENMFWYRQDPGLGLRLIYFSYDVKMKEKGDIPEGYSVSREKKERFSLILESASTNQTSMYLCASSSVNTEAFFGQGTRLTVV.

V is TRBV4-1 and J is TRBJ2-3; no definite D call. Germline CDR1 reads MGHRA; CDR2 reads YSYEKL. V gave up 0 bases and J gave up 5 bases, with 12 bases separating them. The CDR3 covers 15 residues. This chain's CDR3 is CASSQDGAVGDTQYF. The CDR3 DNA follows: TGCGCCAGCAGCCAAGATGGCGCGGTCGGAGATACGCAGTATTTT.

The chain has TRBV4-1 and TRBJ1-1; D possibly corresponds to TRBD1 (6 bases). The germline V gene has CDR1 MGHRA and CDR2 YSYEKL. The CDR3 sequence is 14 residues long. V was pared by 3 bases and J by 3 bases, with 11 bases between. The DNA for the CDR3 is TGCGCCAGCAGCCAGGGGGACACATACACTGAAGCTTTCTTT. It codes for CASSQGDTYTEAFF.

V usage is TRBV13 and J usage is TRBJ2-5; 7 bases line up with TRBD2. Trimming took 0 bases from V and 2 from J; bases not matched to a gene: 9. Germline V gene lookup returns CDR1 PRHDT and CDR2 FYEKMQ (reference sequence). The CDR3 spans 17 residues. CDR3 DNA sequence: TGTGCCAGCAGCTTAGGCCGCGGGGGAGGGAAACAAGAGACCCAGTACTTC. This gives the protein CASSLGRGGGKQETQYF.